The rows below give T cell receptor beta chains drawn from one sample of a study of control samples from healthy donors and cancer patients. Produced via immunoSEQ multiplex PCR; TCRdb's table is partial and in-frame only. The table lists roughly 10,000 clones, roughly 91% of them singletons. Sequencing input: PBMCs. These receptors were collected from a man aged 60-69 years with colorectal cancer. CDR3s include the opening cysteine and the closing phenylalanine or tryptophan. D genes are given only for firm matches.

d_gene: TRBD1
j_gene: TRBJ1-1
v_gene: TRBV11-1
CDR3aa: CASSLGRGSEAFF
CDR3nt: TGTGCCAGCAGCTTAGGCAGGGGGTCGGAAGCTTTCTTT

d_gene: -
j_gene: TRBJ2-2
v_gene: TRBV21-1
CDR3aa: CASSKASPTGELFF
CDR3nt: TGTGCCAGCAGCAAAGCCTCGCCCACCGGGGAGCTGTTTTTT

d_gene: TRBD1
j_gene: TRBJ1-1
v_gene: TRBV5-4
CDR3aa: CASSLGQGAWTEAFF
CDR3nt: TGTGCCAGCAGCTTGGGACAGGGGGCTTGGACTGAAGCTTTCTTT

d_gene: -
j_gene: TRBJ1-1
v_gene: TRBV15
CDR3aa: CATSRGLDRNTEAFF
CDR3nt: TGTGCCACCAGCAGAGGCTTGGACAGGAACACTGAAGCTTTCTTT

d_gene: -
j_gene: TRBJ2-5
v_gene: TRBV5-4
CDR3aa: CASSLGSRTQYF
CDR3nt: TGTGCCAGCAGCTTGGGCTCCCGGACCCAGTACTTC

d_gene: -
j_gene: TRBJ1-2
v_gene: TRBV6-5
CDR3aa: CASRGQEYGYTF
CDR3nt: TGTGCCAGCAGGGGGCAGGAATATGGCTACACCTTC

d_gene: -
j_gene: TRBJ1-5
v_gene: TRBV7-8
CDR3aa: CASSPVGSRNQPQHF
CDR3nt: TGTGCCAGCAGCCCGGTGGGCAGCCGCAATCAGCCCCAGCATTTT

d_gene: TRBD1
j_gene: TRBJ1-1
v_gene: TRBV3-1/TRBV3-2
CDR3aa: CASSQVGGDSEAFF
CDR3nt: TGTGCCAGCAGCCAAGTCGGCGGGGACAGCGAAGCTTTCTTT

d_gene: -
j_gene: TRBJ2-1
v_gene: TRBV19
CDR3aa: CASSMTHNEQFF
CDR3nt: TGTGCCAGTAGTATGACACACAATGAGCAGTTCTTC

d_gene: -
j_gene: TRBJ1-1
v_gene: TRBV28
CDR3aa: CASSFWYARSNTEAFF
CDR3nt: TGTGCCAGCAGTTTTTGGTACGCAAGATCGAACACTGAAGCTTTCTTT

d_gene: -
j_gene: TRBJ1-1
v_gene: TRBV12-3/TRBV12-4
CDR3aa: CASSYKNTEAFF
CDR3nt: TGTGCCAGCAGTTACAAGAACACTGAAGCTTTCTTT

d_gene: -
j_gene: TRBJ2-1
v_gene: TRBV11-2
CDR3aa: CASSWVVYNEQFF
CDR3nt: TGTGCCAGCAGTTGGGTGGTTTACAATGAGCAGTTCTTC

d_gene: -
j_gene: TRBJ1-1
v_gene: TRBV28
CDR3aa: CASSPLAAEAFF
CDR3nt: TGTGCCAGCAGCCCCCTCGCGGCCGAAGCTTTCTTT

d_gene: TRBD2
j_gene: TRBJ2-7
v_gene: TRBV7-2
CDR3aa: CASSRLPSGGAYF
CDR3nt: TGTGCCAGCAGCCGACTCCCTAGCGGGGGGGCGTACTTC

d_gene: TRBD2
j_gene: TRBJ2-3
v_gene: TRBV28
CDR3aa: CASSDPGGPSTDTQYF
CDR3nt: TGTGCCAGCAGTGACCCGGGGGGACCGAGCACAGATACGCAGTATTTT

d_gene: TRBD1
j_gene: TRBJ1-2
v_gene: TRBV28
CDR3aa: CASSLWEGASGYTF
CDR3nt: TGTGCCAGCAGTTTATGGGAGGGGGCGAGTGGCTACACCTTC